One sample yielded the 12 T cell receptor beta chains listed below, sequenced in a study of molecular identifiers for immune sequencing clone quantification. TCRdb reanalysed the PCR reads using MiXCR and keeps one entry per CDR3 protein. The sample contains 460,000 or so distinct CDR3 sequences, about 22% of which appear only once. The source material was naive CD8+ T cells from blood, with Jurkat cell RNA spiked in. The sample's subset: FACS-sorted CD8+CD4-CCR7+CD45RA+ naive T cells. Receptors were obtained from a human donor in good health. Some libraries in this study had Jurkat cell RNA spiked in.

This clonotype has ten or more counts. The chain recombines TRBV6-1 with TRBJ2-7, with unresolved D. Trimming removed 1 base at V and 0 bases at J, with 4 bases between. There are 13 residues in the CDR3. Germline V gene lookup returns CDR1 MNHNS and CDR2 SASEGT. The CDR3 sequence is CASSEVSSYEQYF. CDR3 DNA sequence: TGTGCCAGCAGTGAAGTGAGCTCCTACGAGCAGTACTTC.

The gene calls are TRBV13 and TRBJ2-3; D gene unclear. In germline, CDR1 is PRHDT, CDR2 FYEKMQ (reference sequence). This CDR3 contains 12 residues. Deletions cut 5 bases from V and 5 bases from J, with 8 bases between. The CDR3 DNA reads as TGTGCCAGCAGCCCCCCCATAGATACGCAGTATTTT. Encoded protein: CASSPPIDTQYF.

The chain has TRBV28 and TRBJ1-5, with D unclear. The CDR3 runs 15 residues. CDR1 MDHEN and CDR2 SYDVKM come from the germline V gene. Trimming took off 4 bases at V and 1 base at J, with 11 bases between the two ends. Written as DNA, the CDR3 is TGTGCCAGCAGTTGGCAAGAAGGAAGCAATCAGCCCCAGCATTTT. Residues: CASSWQEGSNQPQHF.

The table lists this clonotype with a few counts. The chain employs TRBV24-1 and TRBJ1-1; no firm D call. In germline, CDR1 is KGHDR, CDR2 SFDVKD. V lost 3 bases, J lost 1 base, and 14 bases lay in between. The CDR3 is 16 amino acids. The CDR3 loop reads CATSDPRQARNTEAFF. CDR3 nucleotide sequence: TGTGCCACCAGTGATCCCCGCCAGGCCAGGAACACTGAAGCTTTCTTT.

V is TRBV19 and J is TRBJ1-1; no clear D gene. The CDR3 is 15 residues long. Germline V gives CDR1 LNHDA, CDR2 SQIVND (reference sequence). Trimming took 2 bases from V and 0 from J, leaving 10 bases between them. DNA for the CDR3: TGTGCCAGTAGTATACGTCCGATCATGAACACTGAAGCTTTCTTT. Protein product: CASSIRPIMNTEAFF.

The table lists this clonotype with a few counts. The rearrangement uses TRBV13 and TRBJ2-3; 7 bases are a match to TRBD2. The ends lost 4 bases at V and 6 bases at J; junction bases unmatched: 10. Germline V gene sequence: CDR1 PRHDT, CDR2 FYEKMQ (reference sequence). The CDR3 covers 15 residues. For the CDR3, the DNA is TGTGCCAGCAGCTCCGGACTAGTTATTTCGGATACGCAGTATTTT. Protein product: CASSSGLVISDTQYF.

This clonotype has a count of ten or more. The CDR3 DNA sequence: TGTGCCAGCAGTTACCAAAGCACAGATACGCAGTATTTT. This encodes CASSYQSTDTQYF. The chain links TRBV6-5 to TRBJ2-3; D unresolved. The CDR3 is made up of 13 amino acids. V shed 2 bases and J shed 0 bases, with 3 bases lying between them. Per germline, CDR1 MNHEY and CDR2 SVGAGI.

This clonotype has ten or more counts. The chain links TRBV4-1 to TRBJ2-3, with D perhaps given as TRBD1 or TRBD2 (5 bases each). This CDR3 spans 15 amino acids. Per the germline V gene, CDR1 is MGHRA and CDR2 is YSYEKL. V was cut by 2 bases and J by 5 bases, with 14 bases left in between. CDR3 sequence: CASSQLGPVGDTQYF. The CDR3 bases are TGCGCCAGCAGCCAATTGGGACCAGTGGGAGATACGCAGTATTTT.

J is TRBJ2-2 and V is TRBV27; possibly TRBD1 or TRBD2 for D (5 bases each). The germline V and J ends were trimmed by 2 bases and 4 bases, with 14 bases remaining between them. CDR1 and CDR2 (germline): MNHEY, SMNVEV (reference sequence). The length of the CDR3 is 16 residues. CDR3 DNA: TGTGCCAGCAGTTTAAGGGGACCCGCCGGCACCGGGGAGCTGTTTTTT. It encodes CASSLRGPAGTGELFF.

The rearrangement uses TRBV19 and TRBJ1-1; D unresolved. Germline V CDR1 and CDR2: LNHDA, SQIVND (reference sequence). Trimming stripped 8 bases from V and 6 bases from J, with 19 bases between. This CDR3 comprises 14 residues. CDR3 in DNA: TGTGCCAGTCACCGAGTACAATTTGGGGCTGAAGCTTTCTTT. Its protein is CASHRVQFGAEAFF.

This chain uses TRBV12-3 or TRBV12-4 with TRBJ2-5, with 7 nucleotides matching TRBD2. J gave up 2 bases and V 4 bases, and 4 bases lay outside the gene matches. The CDR3 runs to 14 residues. DNA of the CDR3: TGTGCCAGCAGTTCCCTAGCGGAACAAGAGACCCAGTACTTC. Residues: CASSSLAEQETQYF.

The table lists this clonotype with many counts. CDR3 in DNA: TGTGCCAGCAGCCCGACTTCCTTACTAGGGATGTTGGACTACGAGCAGTACTTC. This encodes CASSPTSLLGMLDYEQYF. This rearrangement joins TRBV7-9 to TRBJ2-7, with a tentative D call TRBD2 (5 bases). The CDR3 sequence is 18 residues long. V dropped 5 bases and J dropped 3 bases, with 26 bases sitting between them. Per the germline V gene, CDR1 is SEHNR and CDR2 is FQNEAQ (reference sequence).